The 19 T cell receptor beta chains below were found in one sample sequenced in a study of cytomegalovirus exposure and HLA in healthy donors. The PCR used 60 Vbeta and 13 Jbeta primers. Sequencing was performed with immunoSEQ multiplex PCR; in TCRdb, only in-frame clones are kept and a portion is missing. This listing includes fewer than 110,000 clones. Sequencing was performed on PBMCs. All receptors derive from a middle-aged man in good health and CMV-seronegative.

This chain connects TRBV23-1 to TRBJ2-6; 9 nucleotides match TRBD1. TRBV23-1 is identified as an open reading frame with a role that is uncertain. CDR3 size: 14 residues. V was pared by 9 bases and J by 0 bases, with 0 bases of the junction left unmatched. This CDR3 is CARQGASGANVLTF. DNA of the CDR3: TGCGCCAGACAGGGGGCCTCTGGGGCCAACGTCCTGACTTTC.

This chain links TRBV20-1 with TRBJ2-1; TRBD1 is a possible D gene (5 bases). This CDR3 is 11 amino acids long. V dropped 5 bases and J dropped 5 bases, with 7 bases sitting between them. CDR1 and CDR2 (germline): DFQATT, SNEGSKA (reference sequence). Written as DNA, the CDR3 is TGCAGTGCTTCAGGGCACAATGAGCAGTTCTTC. This codes for CSASGHNEQFF.

A remark on this clone: Other DNA sequences in this specimen translate into the identical CDR3. This chain uses TRBV7-9 with TRBJ1-2; 7 bases are a match to TRBD1. This CDR3 contains 13 residues. V was clipped by 7 bases and J by 7 bases; unmatched bases: 9. The germline CDR1 and CDR2 sequences are SEHNR and FQNEAQ (reference sequence). CDR3 protein: CASTRTGELGYTF. DNA for the CDR3: TGTGCCAGCACCCGAACAGGGGAGCTTGGCTACACCTTC.

The V gene is TRBV5-4, the J gene TRBJ2-5; 8 nucleotides agree with TRBD1. The germline gives CDR1 SGHNT, CDR2 YYREEE (reference sequence). Trimming at V came to 4 bases and at J to 0 bases, leaving 8 bases not matched to a gene. This CDR3 is 16 amino acids long. The chain's CDR3 is CASSPTGDEYQETQYF. In nucleotides, the CDR3 is TGTGCCAGCAGCCCGACAGGGGACGAATACCAAGAGACCCAGTACTTC.

The chain employs TRBV6-5 and TRBJ1-4; D not certain. Germline CDR1 and CDR2: MNHEY and SVGAGI. The CDR3 covers 12 residues. Trimming shortened V by 2 bases and J by 7 bases, and 5 bases separated the two germline ends. CDR3 region: CASSYVGEKLFF. The CDR3 bases are TGTGCCAGCAGTTACGTCGGTGAAAAACTGTTTTTT.

The gene calls are TRBV6-5 and TRBJ1-2; TRBD1 is a possible D gene (5 bases). This CDR3 region has 14 residues. The ends were cut back, 7 bases at V and 4 bases at J, with 16 bases in the middle. The germline V gene has CDR1 MNHEY and CDR2 SVGAGI. The CDR3 spells CASTRGEGSYGYTF. The CDR3 DNA reads as TGTGCCAGCACCCGGGGGGAGGGAAGCTATGGCTACACCTTC.

V and J are TRBV4-3 and TRBJ2-2; no clear D gene. CDR1 LGHNA and CDR2 YSLEER come from the germline V gene. V was shortened by 4 bases and J by 1 base, with 4 bases between the two germline ends. This CDR3 contains 13 residues. This CDR3 is CASSRKNTGELFF. CDR3 sequence (DNA): TGCGCCAGCAGCCGTAAGAACACCGGGGAGCTGTTTTTT.

This chain uses TRBV7-9 with TRBJ2-5; 9 bases map to TRBD2. The J call is in doubt because the DNA end fits TRBJ2-7 better. The CDR3 totals 16 residues. Germline values: CDR1 SEHNR, CDR2 FQNEAQ (reference sequence). In DNA, the CDR3 is TGTGCCAGCAGCCCAGCGGGGGGCAGCTTCTCCTACGAGCAGTACTTC. Residues: CASSPAGGSFSYEQYF.

This chain uses TRBV27 with TRBJ2-1; TRBD2 agrees at 10 bases. Germline V lookup: CDR1 MNHEY, CDR2 SMNVEV (reference sequence). Trimming took 0 bases from V and 5 from J; bases not matched to a gene: 10. CDR3 size: 18 residues. The CDR3 loop reads CASSLSGLAGVPHNEQFF. The CDR3 region has the DNA TGTGCCAGCAGTTTATCAGGTCTAGCGGGAGTACCCCACAATGAGCAGTTCTTC.

This chain uses TRBV30 with TRBJ2-5, with 8 positions matching TRBD2. Trimming at V came to 1 base and at J to 5 bases, leaving 0 bases not matched to a gene. Germline CDR1 is GTSNPN and CDR2 is SVGIG (reference sequence). The CDR3 covers 12 residues. The chain's CDR3 is CAWSAGGETQYF. As DNA, the CDR3 is TGTGCCTGGAGTGCGGGGGGGGAGACCCAGTACTTC.

The chain employs TRBV27 and TRBJ2-1; TRBD2 matches 13 bases. In germline, CDR1 is MNHEY, CDR2 SMNVEV (reference sequence). The CDR3 contains 17 residues. The J segment lost 7 bases and the V segment lost 5 bases, leaving 11 bases of the junction unmatched. The DNA of the CDR3 is TGTGCCAGCAGTCGGACCACCGGGACTAGCGGGATTAATGAGCAGTTCTTC. Translation gives CASSRTTGTSGINEQFF.

This chain uses TRBV7-8 with TRBJ2-7, with 7 bases fitting TRBD1. CDR3 length: 14 amino acids. Germline V gene lookup returns CDR1 SGHVS and CDR2 FQNEAQ. V dropped 6 bases and J dropped 2; count of bases not matched to a gene: 7. CDR3 region: CASRFGDRPYEQYF. As DNA, the CDR3 is TGTGCCAGCAGATTCGGGGACAGACCCTACGAGCAGTACTTC. Full variable domain (missing parts from reference TRBV7-8 and TRBJ2-7): GAGVSQSPRYKVAKRGQDVALRCDPISGHVSLFWYQQALGQGPEFLTYFQNEAQLDKSGLPSDRFFAERPEGSVSTLKIQRTQQEDSAVYLCASRFGDRPYEQYFGPGTRLTVT.

V gene TRBV30 combines with J gene TRBJ2-1; 7 positions agree with TRBD2. The CDR3 is 16 residues long. The V segment lost 4 bases and the J segment 5 bases; nucleotides outside the gene matches: 14. CDR1 and CDR2 from the germline V gene are GTSNPN and SVGIG (reference sequence). CDR3 bases: TGTGCCTGGATGAACTTGAAGCGGGGAATCCACAATGAGCAGTTCTTC. Protein sequence: CAWMNLKRGIHNEQFF.

This rearrangement joins TRBV6-6 to TRBJ2-7, with 12 bases lining up with TRBD2. Trimming removed 4 bases from V and 3 bases from J; junction bases left unmatched: 4. Germline V gene lookup returns CDR1 MNHNY and CDR2 SVGAGI (reference sequence). This CDR3 is 15 amino acids long. This chain's CDR3 is CASSLGLAGNYEQYF. The CDR3 DNA is TGTGCCAGCAGTTTGGGACTAGCGGGTAACTACGAGCAGTACTTC.

The chain has TRBV7-8 and TRBJ2-1, with TRBD1 matching over 8 bases. V dropped 5 bases and J dropped 8; count of bases not matched to a gene: 11. The CDR3 runs to 15 residues. Germline-derived CDR1 and CDR2 are SGHVS and FQNEAQ. The CDR3: CASSLRDRSLDEQFF. The CDR3 DNA sequence: TGTGCCAGCAGCCTCCGGGACAGGTCCTTGGATGAGCAGTTCTTC.

V gene TRBV5-1 combines with J gene TRBJ2-1; TRBD2 is a possible D gene (5 bases). The CDR3 has 14 amino acids. Looked up from germline, CDR1 is SGHRS and CDR2 is YFSETQ. V lost 2 bases, J lost 8 bases, and 14 bases lay in between. CDR3 bases: TGCGCCAGCAGCTTACGGACTCCCGTCGATGAGCAGTTCTTC. Amino acids: CASSLRTPVDEQFF. Filled out from reference TRBV5-1 and TRBJ2-1, the complete variable domain reads KAGVTQTPRYLIKTRGQQVTLSCSPISGHRSVSWYQQTPGQGLQFLFEYFSETQRNKGNFPGRFSGRQFSNSRSEMNVSTLELGDSALYLCASSLRTPVDEQFFGPGTRLTVL.

This rearrangement joins TRBV6-1 to TRBJ1-3; a weak D match, TRBD1 (6 bases). Per germline, CDR1 MNHNS and CDR2 SASEGT. This CDR3 region has 11 residues. With 10 bases removed from V and 4 bases from J, the gap between germline ends came to 8 bases. DNA for the CDR3: TGTGCCACAGGACAGGGAAACACCATATATTTT. It is translated as CATGQGNTIYF.

The J gene is TRBJ1-4, the V gene TRBV5-1; 8 bases map to TRBD1. J was trimmed by 6 bases and V by 4 bases; bases with no gene match: 8. There are 15 residues in the CDR3. CDR1 is SGHRS and CDR2 is YFSETQ in the germline V gene. The CDR3: CASSEFRGPDEKLFF. CDR3 coding DNA: TGCGCCAGCAGCGAATTCAGGGGGCCGGATGAAAAACTGTTTTTT. Variable domain in full (rest from reference TRBV5-1 and TRBJ1-4): KAGVTQTPRYLIKTRGQQVTLSCSPISGHRSVSWYQQTPGQGLQFLFEYFSETQRNKGNFPGRFSGRQFSNSRSEMNVSTLELGDSALYLCASSEFRGPDEKLFFGSGTQLSVL.

V gene TRBV25-1 combines with J gene TRBJ2-1, with 15 bases identical to TRBD2. CDR3 size: 18 residues. Germline V gene sequence: CDR1 MGHDK, CDR2 SYGVNS. The V segment lost 6 bases and the J segment 6 bases; nucleotides outside the gene matches: 12. The CDR3 nucleotides read TGTGCCAGCAGAACTACCGGGACTAGCGGGAGGAAGGTCAATGAGCAGTTCTTC. Translation gives CASRTTGTSGRKVNEQFF.